The entry below describes one T cell receptor beta chain. The entry originates in a study of T cells in Graves' hyperthyroidism and ophthalmopathy. TCR beta CDR3 regions were amplified from RNA transcripts. HTBI primers were employed in a first-round RT-PCR of the TCR CDR3. TCRdb redid the calling of the multiplex PCR reads with MiXCR, one entry per CDR3 protein. In the table there are approximately 590,000 distinct CDR3 sequences, 15% to 19% of which are singletons. CDR1 and CDR2 from the germline V gene are MDHEN and SYDVKM. This CDR3 has 15 amino acids. With 5 bases clipped from V and 2 bases from J, the junction kept 5 bases outside the gene matches.

The rearrangement joins TRBV28 to TRBJ2-1; TRBD2 matches at 8 bases. This TCR derives from a woman in her twenties or thirties with Graves' hyperthyroidism. The sample was blood. The CDR3 DNA follows: TGTGCCAGCAGTCCTTCGGGACTAGCCTACAATGAGCAGTTCTTC. This codes for CASSPSGLAYNEQFF. Supplemented by reference TRBV28 and TRBJ2-1, the full variable domain reads DVKVTQSSRYLVKRTGEKVFLECVQDMDHENMFWYRQDPGLGLRLIYFSYDVKMKEKGDIPEGYSVSREKKERFSLILESASTNQTSMYLCASSPSGLAYNEQFFGPGTRLTVL.